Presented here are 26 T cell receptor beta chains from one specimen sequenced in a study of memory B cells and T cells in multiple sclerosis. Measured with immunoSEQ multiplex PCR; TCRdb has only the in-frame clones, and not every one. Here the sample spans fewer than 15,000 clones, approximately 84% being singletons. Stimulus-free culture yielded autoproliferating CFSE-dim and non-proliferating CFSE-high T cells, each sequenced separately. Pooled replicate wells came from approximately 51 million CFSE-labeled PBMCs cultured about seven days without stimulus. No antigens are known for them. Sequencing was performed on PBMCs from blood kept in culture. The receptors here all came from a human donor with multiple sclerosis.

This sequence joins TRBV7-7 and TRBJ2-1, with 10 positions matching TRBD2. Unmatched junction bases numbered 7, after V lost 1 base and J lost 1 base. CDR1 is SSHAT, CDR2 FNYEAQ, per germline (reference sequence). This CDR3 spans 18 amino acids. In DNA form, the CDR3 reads TGTGCCAGCAGCTTAGGACCGAGCGGGGGGGGGTCCTACAATGAGCAGTTCTTC. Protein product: CASSLGPSGGGSYNEQFF.

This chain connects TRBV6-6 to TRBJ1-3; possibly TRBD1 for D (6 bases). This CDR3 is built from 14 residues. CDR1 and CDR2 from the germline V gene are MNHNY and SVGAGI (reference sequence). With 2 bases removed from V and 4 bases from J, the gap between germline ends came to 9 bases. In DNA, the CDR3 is TGTGCCAGCAGTTACCAGGGGTCGGGAAACACCATATATTTT. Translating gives CASSYQGSGNTIYF.

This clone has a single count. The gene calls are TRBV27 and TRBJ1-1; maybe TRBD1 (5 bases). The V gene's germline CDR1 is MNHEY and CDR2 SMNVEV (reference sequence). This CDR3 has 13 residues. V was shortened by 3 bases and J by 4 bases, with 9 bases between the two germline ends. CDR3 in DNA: TGTGCCAGCAGTTTTCCCAGGGTCACTGAAGCTTTCTTT. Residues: CASSFPRVTEAFF.

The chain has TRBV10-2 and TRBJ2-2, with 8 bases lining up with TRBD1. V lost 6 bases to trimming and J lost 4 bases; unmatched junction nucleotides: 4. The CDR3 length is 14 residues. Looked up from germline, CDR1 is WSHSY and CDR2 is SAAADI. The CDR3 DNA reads TGCGCCAGCAGAGACAGGGGCGGCACCGGGGAGCTGTTTTTT. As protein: CASRDRGGTGELFF.

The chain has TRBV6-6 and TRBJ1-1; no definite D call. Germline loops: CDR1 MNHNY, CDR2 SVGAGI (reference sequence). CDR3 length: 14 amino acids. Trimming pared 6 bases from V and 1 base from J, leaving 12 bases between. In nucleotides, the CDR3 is TGTGCCAGCAGCTCTGGGTGGGGGAACACTGAAGCTTTCTTT. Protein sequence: CASSSGWGNTEAFF.

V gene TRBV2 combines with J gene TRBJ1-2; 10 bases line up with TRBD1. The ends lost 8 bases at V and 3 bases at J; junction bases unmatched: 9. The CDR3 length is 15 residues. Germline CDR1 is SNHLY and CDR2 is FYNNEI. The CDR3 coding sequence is TGTGCCAGCGGGAGGGACAGGGGCCGCGACTATGGCTACACCTTC. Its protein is CASGRDRGRDYGYTF. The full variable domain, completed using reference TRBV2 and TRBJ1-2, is EPEVTQTPSHQVTQMGQEVILRCVPISNHLYFYWYRQILGQKVEFLVSFYNNEISEKSEIFDDQFSVERPDGSNFTLKIRSTKLEDSAMYFCASGRDRGRDYGYTFGSGTRLTVV.

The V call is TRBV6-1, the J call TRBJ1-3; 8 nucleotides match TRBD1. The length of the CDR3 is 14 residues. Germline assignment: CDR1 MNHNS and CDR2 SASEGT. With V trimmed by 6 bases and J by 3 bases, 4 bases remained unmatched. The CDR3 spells CASRDRGNGNTIYF. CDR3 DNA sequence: TGTGCCAGCAGAGACAGGGGAAATGGAAACACCATATATTTT.

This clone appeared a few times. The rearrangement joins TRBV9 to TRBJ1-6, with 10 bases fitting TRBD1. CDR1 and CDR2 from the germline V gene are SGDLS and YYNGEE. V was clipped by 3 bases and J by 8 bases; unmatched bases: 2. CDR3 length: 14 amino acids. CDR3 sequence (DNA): TGTGCCAGCAGCGCTGGGACAGGGGATTCACCCCTCCACTTT. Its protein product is CASSAGTGDSPLHF. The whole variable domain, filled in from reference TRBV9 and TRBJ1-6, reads DSGVTQTPKHLITATGQRVTLRCSPRSGDLSVYWYQQSLDQGLQFLIQYYNGEERAKGNILERFSAQQFPDLHSELNLSSLELGDSALYFCASSAGTGDSPLHFGNGTRLTVT.

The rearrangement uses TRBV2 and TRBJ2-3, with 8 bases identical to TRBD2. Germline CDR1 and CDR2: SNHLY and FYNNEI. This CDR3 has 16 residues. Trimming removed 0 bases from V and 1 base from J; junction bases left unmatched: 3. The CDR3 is CASSEAGGGRTDTQYF. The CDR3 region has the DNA TGTGCCAGCAGTGAAGCTGGCGGGGGGCGCACAGATACGCAGTATTTT. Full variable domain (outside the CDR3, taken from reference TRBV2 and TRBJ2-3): EPEVTQTPSHQVTQMGQEVILRCVPISNHLYFYWYRQILGQKVEFLVSFYNNEISEKSEIFDDQFSVERPDGSNFTLKIRSTKLEDSAMYFCASSEAGGGRTDTQYFGPGTRLTVL.

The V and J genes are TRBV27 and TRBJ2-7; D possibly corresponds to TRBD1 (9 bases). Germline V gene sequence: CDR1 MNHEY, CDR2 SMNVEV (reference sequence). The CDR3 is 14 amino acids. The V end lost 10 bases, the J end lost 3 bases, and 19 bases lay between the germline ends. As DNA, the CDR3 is TGTGCCATCCCGGGGGGGACAGGGAACTACGAGCAGTACTTC. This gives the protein CAIPGGTGNYEQYF.

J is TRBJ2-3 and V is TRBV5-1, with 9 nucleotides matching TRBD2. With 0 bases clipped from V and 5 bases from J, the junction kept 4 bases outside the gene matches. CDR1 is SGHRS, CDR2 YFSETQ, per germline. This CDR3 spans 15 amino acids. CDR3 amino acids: CASSLGLAGRDTQYF. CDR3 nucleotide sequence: TGCGCCAGCAGCTTGGGGCTAGCGGGAAGAGATACGCAGTATTTT.

The CDR3 nucleotides read TGTGCCAGTAGTCCCGGGACAGGGGCTGCAACTAATGAAAAACTGTTTTTT. Protein product: CASSPGTGAATNEKLFF. This chain links TRBV19 with TRBJ1-4, with 10 bases aligning to TRBD1. Looked up from germline, CDR1 is LNHDA and CDR2 is SQIVND (reference sequence). The length of the CDR3 is 17 residues. With 5 bases clipped from V and 0 bases from J, the junction kept 6 bases outside the gene matches.

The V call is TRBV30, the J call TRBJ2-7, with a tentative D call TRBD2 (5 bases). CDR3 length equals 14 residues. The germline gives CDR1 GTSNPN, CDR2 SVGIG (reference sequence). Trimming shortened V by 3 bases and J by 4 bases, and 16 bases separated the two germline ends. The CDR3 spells CAWRTSLGPYEQYF. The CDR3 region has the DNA TGTGCCTGGAGAACTTCACTAGGCCCTTACGAGCAGTACTTC.

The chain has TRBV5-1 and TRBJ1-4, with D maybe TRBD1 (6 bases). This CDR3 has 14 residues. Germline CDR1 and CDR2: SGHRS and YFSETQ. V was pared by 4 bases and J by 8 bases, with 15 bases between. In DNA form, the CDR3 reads TGCGCCAGCAGCCCGGCGGGGGGCAAAGAAAAACTGTTTTTT. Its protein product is CASSPAGGKEKLFF.

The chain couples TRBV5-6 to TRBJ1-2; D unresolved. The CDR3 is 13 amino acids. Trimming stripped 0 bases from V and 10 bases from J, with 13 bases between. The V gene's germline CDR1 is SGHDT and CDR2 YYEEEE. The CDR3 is CASSLDDGRVYTF. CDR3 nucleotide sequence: TGTGCCAGCAGCTTGGATGACGGGCGTGTCTACACCTTC.

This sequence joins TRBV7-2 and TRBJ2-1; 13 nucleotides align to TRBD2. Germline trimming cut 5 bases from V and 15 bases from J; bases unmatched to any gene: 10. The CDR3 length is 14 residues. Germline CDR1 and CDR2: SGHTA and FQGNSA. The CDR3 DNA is TGTGCCAGCAGCCCGGGACTAGCGGGAAGGGAACTGTTCTTC. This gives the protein CASSPGLAGRELFF.

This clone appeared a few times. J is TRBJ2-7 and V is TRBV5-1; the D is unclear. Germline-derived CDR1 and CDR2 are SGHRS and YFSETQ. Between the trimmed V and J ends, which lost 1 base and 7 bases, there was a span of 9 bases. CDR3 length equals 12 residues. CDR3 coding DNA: TGCGCCAGCAGCTTGAGCACTGTGGAGCAGTACTTC. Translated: CASSLSTVEQYF.

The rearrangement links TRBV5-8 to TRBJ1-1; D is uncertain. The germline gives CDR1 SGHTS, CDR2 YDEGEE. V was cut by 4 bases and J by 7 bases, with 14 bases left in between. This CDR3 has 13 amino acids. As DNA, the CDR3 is TGTGCCAGCAGCCCGTTACGACGGGGTGAAGCTTTCTTT. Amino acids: CASSPLRRGEAFF.

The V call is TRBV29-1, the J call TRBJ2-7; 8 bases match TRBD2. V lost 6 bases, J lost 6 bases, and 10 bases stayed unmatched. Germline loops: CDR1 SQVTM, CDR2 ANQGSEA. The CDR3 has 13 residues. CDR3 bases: TGCAGCGTGGCGGCGGGAGGAAACGGCGAGCAGTACTTC. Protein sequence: CSVAAGGNGEQYF.

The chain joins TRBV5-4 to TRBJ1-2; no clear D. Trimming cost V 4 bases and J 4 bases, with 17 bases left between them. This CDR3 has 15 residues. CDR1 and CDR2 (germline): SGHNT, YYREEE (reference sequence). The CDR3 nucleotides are TGTGCCAGCAGCAGAGTGGGCAGCGGCTCCTATGGCTACACCTTC. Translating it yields CASSRVGSGSYGYTF.

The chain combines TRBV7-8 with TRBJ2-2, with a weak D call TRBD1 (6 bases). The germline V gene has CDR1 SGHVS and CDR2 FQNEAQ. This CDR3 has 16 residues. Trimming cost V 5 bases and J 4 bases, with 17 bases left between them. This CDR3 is CASSPPGTLITGELFF. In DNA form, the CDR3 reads TGTGCCAGCAGCCCACCCGGGACACTTATCACCGGGGAGCTGTTTTTT.

In DNA form, the CDR3 reads TGTGCCAGCAGTGAAGCCAGGACTAGTATGATCCGGTTCTTC. It yields the protein CASSEARTSMIRFF. This sequence joins TRBV6-1 and TRBJ2-1; 7 nucleotides match TRBD2. The J segment lost 15 bases and the V segment lost 0 bases, leaving 11 bases of the junction unmatched. Germline loops: CDR1 MNHNS, CDR2 SASEGT. The CDR3 is made up of 14 amino acids.

The DNA for the CDR3 is TGTGCCAGCAGCCCCCGGGACAGGGCGACCGGGGAGCTGTTTTTT. This sequence encodes CASSPRDRATGELFF. V usage is TRBV4-2 and J usage is TRBJ2-2; 9 bases are shared with TRBD1. V lost 4 bases and J lost 5; bases outside the gene matches: 5. CDR1 and CDR2 (germline): LGHNA, YNFKEQ. CDR3 length: 15 residues.

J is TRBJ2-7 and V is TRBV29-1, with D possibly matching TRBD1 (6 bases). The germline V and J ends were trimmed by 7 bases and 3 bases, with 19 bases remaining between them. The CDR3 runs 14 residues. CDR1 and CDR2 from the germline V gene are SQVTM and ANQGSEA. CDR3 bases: TGCAGCGCTCGTCCCACAGGGAGAGGCTACGAGCAGTACTTC. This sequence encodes CSARPTGRGYEQYF.

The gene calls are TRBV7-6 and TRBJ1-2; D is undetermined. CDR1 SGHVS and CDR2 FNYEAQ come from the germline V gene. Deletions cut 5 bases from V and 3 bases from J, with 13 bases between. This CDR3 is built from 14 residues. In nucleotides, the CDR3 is TGTGCCAGCAGCCAAACGTTTGAGGACTATGGCTACACCTTC. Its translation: CASSQTFEDYGYTF.

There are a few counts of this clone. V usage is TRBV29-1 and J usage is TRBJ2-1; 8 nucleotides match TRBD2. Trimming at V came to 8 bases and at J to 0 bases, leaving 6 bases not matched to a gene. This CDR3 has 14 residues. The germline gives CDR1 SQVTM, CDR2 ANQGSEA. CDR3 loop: CSISGGGSYNEQFF. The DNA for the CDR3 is TGCAGCATCTCGGGGGGGGGCTCCTACAATGAGCAGTTCTTC.